Here is one T cell receptor (beta chain) with its context. CDR3 length: 17 amino acids. V lost 1 base and J lost 2; bases outside the gene matches: 9. Germline lookup yields CDR1 SGHRS and CDR2 YFSETQ. This sample is drawn from a study of T cells after somatic rescue of genetic block. The table came from immunoSEQ multiplex PCR; TCRdb's copy has only in-frame clones and leaves some out. The sample lists 110,000 or so clones, 80% to 95% occurring once. Sequencing used peripheral blood mononuclear cells (PBMCs). V gene TRBV5-1 combines with J gene TRBJ2-3, with 8 bases fitting TRBD2. This sequence was found in a woman aged 18-35 years. CDR3 sequence reads: CASSLLAGGLNTDTQYF. CDR3 in DNA: TGCGCCAGCAGCTTGTTGGCGGGGGGCCTCAACACAGATACGCAGTATTTT.